This T cell receptor (beta chain) comes out of a study of metastatic and nonmetastatic thyroid tumors. With MiXCR, TCRdb called clones anew from the PCR reads. Of around 26,000 clones listed, 20% to 25% are singletons. Among the patients, none had received any treatment before thyroid surgery. The CDR3 consists of 14 residues. CDR1 and CDR2 from the germline V gene are DFQATT and SNEGSKA (reference sequence). J gave up 6 bases and V 6 bases, and 10 bases lay outside the gene matches. At least ten counts were recorded for this clone. Its antigen is currently unknown. Study results and limitations: Malignant thyroid tumors reportedly exceeded benign nodules significantly in TCR beta diversity, with the difference appearing in blood and tumor.

The source of this sequence is a female donor with papillary thyroid cancer or a benign thyroid nodule (not recorded which). Some clones in this sample may be carry-over from other donors' samples. The chain carries TRBV20-1 and TRBJ1-4; TRBD1 matches 7 bases. Sequencing was carried out using adjacent normal tissue. The CDR3 nucleotides read TGCAGTGCCAGGGGGGGTGCACGACATGAAAAACTGTTTTTT. It codes for CSARGGARHEKLFF.